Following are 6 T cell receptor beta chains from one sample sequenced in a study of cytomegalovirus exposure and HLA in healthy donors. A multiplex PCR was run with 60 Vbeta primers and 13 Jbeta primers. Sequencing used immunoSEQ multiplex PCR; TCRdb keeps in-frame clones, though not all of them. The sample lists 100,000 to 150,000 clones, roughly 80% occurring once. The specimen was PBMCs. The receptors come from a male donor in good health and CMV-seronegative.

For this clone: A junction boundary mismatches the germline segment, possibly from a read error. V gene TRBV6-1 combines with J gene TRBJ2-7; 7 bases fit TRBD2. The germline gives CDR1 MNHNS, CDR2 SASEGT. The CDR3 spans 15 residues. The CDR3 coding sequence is TGTGCCAGCAGTGAACGCGCTGGAGGGCCGCGAGTCGGGGGGTTC. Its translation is CASSERAGGPRVGGF.

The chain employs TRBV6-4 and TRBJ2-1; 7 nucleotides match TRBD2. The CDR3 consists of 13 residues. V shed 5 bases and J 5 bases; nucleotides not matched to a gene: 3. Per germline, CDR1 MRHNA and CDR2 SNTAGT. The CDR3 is CASSLAENNEQFF. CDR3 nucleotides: TGTGCCAGCAGTCTAGCGGAGAACAATGAGCAGTTCTTC.

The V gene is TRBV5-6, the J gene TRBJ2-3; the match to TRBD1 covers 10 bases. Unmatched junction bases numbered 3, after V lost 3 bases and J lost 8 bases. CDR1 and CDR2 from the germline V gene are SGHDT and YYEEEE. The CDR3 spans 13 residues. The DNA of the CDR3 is TGTGCCAGCAGCTCCGGGACAGGGGCTACGCAGTATTTT. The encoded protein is CASSSGTGATQYF.

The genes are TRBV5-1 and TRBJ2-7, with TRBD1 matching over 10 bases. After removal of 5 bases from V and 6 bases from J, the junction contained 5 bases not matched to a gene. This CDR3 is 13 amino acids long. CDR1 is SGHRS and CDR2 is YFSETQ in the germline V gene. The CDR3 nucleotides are TGCGCCAGCAGGGGGGACAGGGGCGGCGAGCAGTACTTC. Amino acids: CASRGDRGGEQYF.

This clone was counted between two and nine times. CDR3: CASSLFFGSYNEQFF. The CDR3 DNA is TGTGCCAGCAGCTTGTTCTTCGGCTCCTACAATGAGCAGTTCTTC. The rearrangement links TRBV4-2 to TRBJ2-1, with no clear D. V gave up 5 bases and J gave up 0 bases, with 11 bases separating them. The CDR3 extends over 15 amino acids. Germline CDR1 reads LGHNA; CDR2 reads YNFKEQ.

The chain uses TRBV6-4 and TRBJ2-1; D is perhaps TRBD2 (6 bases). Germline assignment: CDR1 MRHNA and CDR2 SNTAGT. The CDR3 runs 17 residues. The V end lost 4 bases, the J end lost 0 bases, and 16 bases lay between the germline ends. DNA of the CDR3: TGTGCCAGCAGTGTTTATCGGACTACCCGCTCCTACAATGAGCAGTTCTTC. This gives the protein CASSVYRTTRSYNEQFF.